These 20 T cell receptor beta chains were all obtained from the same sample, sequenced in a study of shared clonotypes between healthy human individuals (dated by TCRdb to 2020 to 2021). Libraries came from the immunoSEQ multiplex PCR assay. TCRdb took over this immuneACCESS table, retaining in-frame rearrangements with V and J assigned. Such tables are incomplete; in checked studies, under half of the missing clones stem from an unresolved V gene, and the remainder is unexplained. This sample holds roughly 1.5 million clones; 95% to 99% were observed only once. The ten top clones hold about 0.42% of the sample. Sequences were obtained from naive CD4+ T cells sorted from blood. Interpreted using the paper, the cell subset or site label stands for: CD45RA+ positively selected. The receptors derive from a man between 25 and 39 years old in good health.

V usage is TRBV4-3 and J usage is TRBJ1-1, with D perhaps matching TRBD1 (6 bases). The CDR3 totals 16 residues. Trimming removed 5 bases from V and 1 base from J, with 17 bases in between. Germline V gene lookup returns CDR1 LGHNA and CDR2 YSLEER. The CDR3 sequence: CASSYIDRMGNTEAFF. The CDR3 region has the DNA TGCGCCAGCAGCTACATCGACAGGATGGGGAACACTGAAGCTTTCTTT.

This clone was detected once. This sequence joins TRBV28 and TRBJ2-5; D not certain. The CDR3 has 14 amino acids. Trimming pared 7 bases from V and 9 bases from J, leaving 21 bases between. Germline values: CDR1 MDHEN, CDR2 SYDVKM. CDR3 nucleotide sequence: TGTGCCAGCACGCTCCAAGGCCCACTACGGGCCCAGTACTTC. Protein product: CASTLQGPLRAQYF.

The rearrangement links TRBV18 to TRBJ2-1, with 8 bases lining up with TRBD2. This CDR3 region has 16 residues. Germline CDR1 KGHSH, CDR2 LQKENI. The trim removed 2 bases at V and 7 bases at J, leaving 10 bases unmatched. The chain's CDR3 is CASSPTGGGTRNEQFF. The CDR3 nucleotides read TGTGCCAGCTCACCAACTGGAGGGGGGACTAGGAATGAGCAGTTCTTC.

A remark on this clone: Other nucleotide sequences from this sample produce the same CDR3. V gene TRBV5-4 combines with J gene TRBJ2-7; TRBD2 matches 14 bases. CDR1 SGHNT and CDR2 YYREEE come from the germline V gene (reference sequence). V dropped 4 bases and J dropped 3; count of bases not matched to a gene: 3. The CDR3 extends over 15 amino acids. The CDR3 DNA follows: TGTGCCAGCAGCCTGGGACTAGCGGGGGTCTACGAGCAGTACTTC. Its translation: CASSLGLAGVYEQYF.

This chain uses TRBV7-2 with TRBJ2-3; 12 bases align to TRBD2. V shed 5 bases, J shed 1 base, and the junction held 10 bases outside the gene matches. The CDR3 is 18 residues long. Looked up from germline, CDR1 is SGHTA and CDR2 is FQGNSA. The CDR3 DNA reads TGTGCCAGCAGCCGAGAGACTAGCGGGAGTTTGCGCACAGATACGCAGTATTTT. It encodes CASSRETSGSLRTDTQYF.

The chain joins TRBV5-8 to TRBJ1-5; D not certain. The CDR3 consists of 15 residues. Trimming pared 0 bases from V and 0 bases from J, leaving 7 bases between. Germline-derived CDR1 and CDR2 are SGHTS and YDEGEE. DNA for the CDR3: TGTGCCAGCAGCTTGGAGTTATATAGCAATCAGCCCCAGCATTTT. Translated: CASSLELYSNQPQHF.

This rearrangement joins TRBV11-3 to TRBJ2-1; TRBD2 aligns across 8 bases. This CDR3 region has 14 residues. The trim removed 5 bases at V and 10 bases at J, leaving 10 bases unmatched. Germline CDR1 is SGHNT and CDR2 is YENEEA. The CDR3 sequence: CASSPPAGGGEQFF. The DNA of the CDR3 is TGTGCCAGCAGCCCGCCTGCGGGAGGAGGGGAGCAGTTCTTC.

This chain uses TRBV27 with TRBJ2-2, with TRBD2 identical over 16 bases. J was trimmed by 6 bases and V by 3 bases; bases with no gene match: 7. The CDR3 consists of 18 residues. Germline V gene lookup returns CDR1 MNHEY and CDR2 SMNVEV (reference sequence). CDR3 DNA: TGTGCCAGCAGTTTCCGAGGGACTAGCGGGAGGGCTGCCGGGGAGCTGTTTTTT. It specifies CASSFRGTSGRAAGELFF.

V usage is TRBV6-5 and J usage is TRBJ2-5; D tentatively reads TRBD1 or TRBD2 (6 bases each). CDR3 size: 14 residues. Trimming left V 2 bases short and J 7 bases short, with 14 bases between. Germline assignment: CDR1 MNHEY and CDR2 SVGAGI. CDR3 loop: CASSYARGVRTQYF. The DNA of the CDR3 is TGTGCCAGCAGTTACGCGAGGGGGGTACGGACCCAGTACTTC.

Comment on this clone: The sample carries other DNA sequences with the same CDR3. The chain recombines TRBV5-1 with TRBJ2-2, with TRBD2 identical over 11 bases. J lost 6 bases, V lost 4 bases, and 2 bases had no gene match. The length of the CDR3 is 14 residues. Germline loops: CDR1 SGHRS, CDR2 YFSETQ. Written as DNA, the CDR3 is TGCGCCAGCAGCCTAGCGGGAGGACCCGGGGAGCTGTTTTTT. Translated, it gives CASSLAGGPGELFF.

The CDR3 protein is CSADTTDTQYF. CDR3 bases: TGCAGTGCGGATACCACAGATACGCAGTATTTT. This chain connects TRBV20-1 to TRBJ2-3; D uncertain. The CDR3 has 11 residues. Trimming took 6 bases from V and 2 from J, leaving 6 bases between them. Germline lookup yields CDR1 DFQATT and CDR2 SNEGSKA (reference sequence).

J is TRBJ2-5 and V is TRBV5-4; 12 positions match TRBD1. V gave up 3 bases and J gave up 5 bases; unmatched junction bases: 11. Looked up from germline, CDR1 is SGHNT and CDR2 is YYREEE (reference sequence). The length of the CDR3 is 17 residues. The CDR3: CASSYPGQGAVGETQYF. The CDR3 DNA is TGTGCCAGCAGCTACCCGGGACAGGGGGCAGTGGGGGAGACCCAGTACTTC.

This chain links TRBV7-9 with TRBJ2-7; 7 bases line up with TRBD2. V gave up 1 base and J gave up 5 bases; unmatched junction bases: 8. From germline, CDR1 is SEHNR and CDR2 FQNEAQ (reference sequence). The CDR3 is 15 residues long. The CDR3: CASSLEGGGSHEQYF. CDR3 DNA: TGTGCCAGCAGCTTAGAGGGCGGGGGATCGCACGAGCAGTACTTC.

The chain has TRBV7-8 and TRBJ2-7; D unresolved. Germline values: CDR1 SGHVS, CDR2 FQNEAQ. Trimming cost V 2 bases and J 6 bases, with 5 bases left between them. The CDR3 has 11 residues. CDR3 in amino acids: CASSLLSEQYF. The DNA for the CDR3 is TGTGCCAGCAGCTTATTGAGCGAGCAGTACTTC.

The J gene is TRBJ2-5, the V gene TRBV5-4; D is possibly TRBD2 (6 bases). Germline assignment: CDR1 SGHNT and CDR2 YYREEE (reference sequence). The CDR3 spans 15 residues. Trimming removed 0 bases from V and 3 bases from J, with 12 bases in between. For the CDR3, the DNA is TGTGCCAGCAGCTTGGTCCGGCGGGAAAAAGAGACCCAGTACTTC. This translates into CASSLVRREKETQYF. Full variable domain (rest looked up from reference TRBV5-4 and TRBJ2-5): ETGVTQSPTHLIKTRGQQVTLRCSSQSGHNTVSWYQQALGQGPQFIFQYYREEENGRGNFPPRFSGLQFPNYSSELNVNALELDDSALYLCASSLVRREKETQYFGPGTRLLVL.

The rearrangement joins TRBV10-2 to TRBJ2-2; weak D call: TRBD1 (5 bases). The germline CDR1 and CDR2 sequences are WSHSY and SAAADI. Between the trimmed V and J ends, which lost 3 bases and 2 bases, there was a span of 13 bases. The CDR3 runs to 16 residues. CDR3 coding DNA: TGCGCCAGCAGTGACTCAGGGCCCGGCAACACCGGGGAGCTGTTTTTT. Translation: CASSDSGPGNTGELFF.

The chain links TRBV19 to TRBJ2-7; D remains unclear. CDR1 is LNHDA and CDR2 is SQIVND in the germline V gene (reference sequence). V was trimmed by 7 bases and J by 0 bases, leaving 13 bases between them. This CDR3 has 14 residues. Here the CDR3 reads CASTPQLNSYEQYF. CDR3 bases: TGTGCCAGTACCCCTCAGCTAAACTCCTACGAGCAGTACTTC.

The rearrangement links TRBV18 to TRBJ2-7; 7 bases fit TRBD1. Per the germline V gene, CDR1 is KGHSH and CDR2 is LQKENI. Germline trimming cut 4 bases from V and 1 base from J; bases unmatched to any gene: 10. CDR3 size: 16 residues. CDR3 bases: TGTGCCAGCTCACAAAACTCCGGGACAGCATCCTACGAGCAGTACTTC. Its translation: CASSQNSGTASYEQYF.

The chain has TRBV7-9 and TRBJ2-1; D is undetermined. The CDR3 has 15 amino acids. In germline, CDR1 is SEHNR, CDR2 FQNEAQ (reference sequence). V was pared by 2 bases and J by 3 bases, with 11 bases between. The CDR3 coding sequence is TGTGCCAGCAGCTTAATTATCCTGGACTACAATGAGCAGTTCTTC. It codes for CASSLIILDYNEQFF.

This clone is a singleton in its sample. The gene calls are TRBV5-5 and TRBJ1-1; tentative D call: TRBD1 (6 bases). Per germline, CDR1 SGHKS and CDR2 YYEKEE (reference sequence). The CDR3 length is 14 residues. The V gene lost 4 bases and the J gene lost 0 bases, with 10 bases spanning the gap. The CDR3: CASSTDSLNTEAFF. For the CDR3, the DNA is TGTGCCAGCAGCACGGACAGCCTGAACACTGAAGCTTTCTTT.